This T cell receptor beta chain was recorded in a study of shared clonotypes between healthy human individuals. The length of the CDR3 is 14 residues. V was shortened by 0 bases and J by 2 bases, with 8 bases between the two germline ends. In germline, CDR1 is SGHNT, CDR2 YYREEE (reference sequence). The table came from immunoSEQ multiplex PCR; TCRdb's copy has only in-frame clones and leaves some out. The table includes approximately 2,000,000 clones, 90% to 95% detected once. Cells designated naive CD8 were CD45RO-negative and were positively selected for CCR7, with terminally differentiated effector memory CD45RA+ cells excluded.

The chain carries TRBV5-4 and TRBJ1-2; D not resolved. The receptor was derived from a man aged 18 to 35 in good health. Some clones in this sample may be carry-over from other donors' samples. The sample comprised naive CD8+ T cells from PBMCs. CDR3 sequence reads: CASSLDGRNYGYTF. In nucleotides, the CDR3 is TGTGCCAGCAGCTTGGACGGCAGGAACTATGGCTACACCTTC.